The source of this T cell receptor (beta chain) is a study of blood T cells in healthy people across ages. The CDR3 is 12 residues long. From germline, CDR1 is MDHEN and CDR2 SYDVKM. Of note for this clonotype: At one of its ends the junction is not consistent with the germline gene, which may arise from a read error.

Using a J-beta primer mix together with a sample-barcoded 5' primer, a second PCR was run for roughly 6 to 11 cycles. A 12-random-nucleotide template-switch adaptor tagged each cDNA molecule. MiXCR was run by TCRdb on the 5' RACE reads, yielding one entry per CDR3 protein. The sample includes more than 750,000 distinct CDR3 sequences, about 28% of them seen just once. These same data were also listed under a study on T cells of mothers and their children.

The chain employs TRBV28 and TRBJ1-2, with D unclear. This TCR was sampled from a woman aged 35 to 49 in good health. Input material: blood. In DNA, the CDR3 is TGCGTCAGCAGTTTCGAGCGCTATGGCTACACCTTC. This sequence encodes CVSSFERYGYTF.